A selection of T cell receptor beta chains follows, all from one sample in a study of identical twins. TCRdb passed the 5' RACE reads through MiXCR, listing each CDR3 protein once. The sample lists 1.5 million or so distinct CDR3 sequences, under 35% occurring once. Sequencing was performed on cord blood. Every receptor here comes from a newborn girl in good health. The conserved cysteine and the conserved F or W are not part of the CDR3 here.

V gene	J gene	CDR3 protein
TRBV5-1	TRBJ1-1	ASSLGPQETEAF
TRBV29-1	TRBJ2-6	SVVVGGSGANVLT
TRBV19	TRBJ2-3	ASSTSVPGADTQY
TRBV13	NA	ASSLGWGLRRDYNEQY
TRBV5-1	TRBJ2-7	ASSPDPAGLVHEQY
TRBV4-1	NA	ASSQDLDRGHEQY
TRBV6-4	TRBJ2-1	AGGNEQF
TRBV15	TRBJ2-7	ATSREQRGYEQY
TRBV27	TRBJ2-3	ASSEASGRSDTQY
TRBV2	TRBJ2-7	ASSEGTGRYYEQY
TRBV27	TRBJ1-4	ASKGETGTSNEKLF
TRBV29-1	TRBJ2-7	SVGGRARYEQY
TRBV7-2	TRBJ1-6	ASSPDRNYNSPLH
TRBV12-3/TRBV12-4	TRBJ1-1	ASSVQGAVNTGAF
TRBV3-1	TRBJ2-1	ASSQVSSGSYNEQF
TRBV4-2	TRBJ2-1	ASSQAPLAGDNEQF